The present T cell receptor beta chain was sequenced within a study of T cell responses to AZD1222 COVID-19 vaccine. Study outcomes and limitations: The study identified only six AZD1222 recipients as seropositive at baseline. Clonal diversity was possibly underestimated, and the donors were mostly white British, with more females.

Second doses that came at about 4 or about 12 weeks were put together. The CDR3 has 13 residues. Germline V lookup: CDR1 SGHDT, CDR2 YYEEEE. V was trimmed by 4 bases and J by 4 bases, leaving 11 bases between them. Sequencing used immunoSEQ multiplex PCR; TCRdb keeps in-frame clones, though not all of them. The sample has about 180,000 clones; nearly 95% are singletons. About this clone itself: Its specificity is not known.

Sequencing was performed on peripheral blood, taken 28 days after the second AZD1222 dose. The receptor's source is an adult who received the AZD1222 COVID-19 vaccine. The V call is TRBV5-6, the J call TRBJ1-1; no definite D call. In DNA, the CDR3 is TGTGCCAGCAGCCGATCCGTCGTCACTGAAGCTTTCTTT. Encoded protein: CASSRSVVTEAFF.